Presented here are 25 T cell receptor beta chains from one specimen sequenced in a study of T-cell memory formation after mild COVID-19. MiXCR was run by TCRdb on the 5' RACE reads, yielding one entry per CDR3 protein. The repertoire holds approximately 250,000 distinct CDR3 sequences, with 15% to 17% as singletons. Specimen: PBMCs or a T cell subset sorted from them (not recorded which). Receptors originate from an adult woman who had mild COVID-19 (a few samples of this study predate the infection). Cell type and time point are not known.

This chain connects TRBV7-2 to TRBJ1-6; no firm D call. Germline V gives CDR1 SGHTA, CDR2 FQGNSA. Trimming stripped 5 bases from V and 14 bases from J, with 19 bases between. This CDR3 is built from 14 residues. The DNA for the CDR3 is TGTGCCAGCAGCCCCTCGTTGTCAGGCGGGGCCCTCCACTTT. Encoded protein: CASSPSLSGGALHF.

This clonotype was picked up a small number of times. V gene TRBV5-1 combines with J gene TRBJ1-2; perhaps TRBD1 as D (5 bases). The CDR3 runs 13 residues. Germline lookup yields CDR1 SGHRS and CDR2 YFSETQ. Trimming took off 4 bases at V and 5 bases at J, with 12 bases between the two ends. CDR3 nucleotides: TGCGCCAGCAGCGAAGGGACTGGATATGGCTACACCTTC. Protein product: CASSEGTGYGYTF.

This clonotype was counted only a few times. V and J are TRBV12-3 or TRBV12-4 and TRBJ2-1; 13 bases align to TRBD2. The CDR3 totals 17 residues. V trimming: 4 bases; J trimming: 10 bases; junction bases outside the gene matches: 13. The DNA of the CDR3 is TGTGCCAGCAGTTCCACCTCCGGGACTAGCGGGACTCAGGAGCAGTTCTTC. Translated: CASSSTSGTSGTQEQFF.

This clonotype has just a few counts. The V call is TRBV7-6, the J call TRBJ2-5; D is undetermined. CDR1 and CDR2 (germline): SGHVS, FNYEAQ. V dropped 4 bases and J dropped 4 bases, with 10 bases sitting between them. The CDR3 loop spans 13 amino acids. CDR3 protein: CASSSIGGETQYF. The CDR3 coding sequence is TGTGCCAGCAGCTCGATCGGTGGAGAGACCCAGTACTTC.

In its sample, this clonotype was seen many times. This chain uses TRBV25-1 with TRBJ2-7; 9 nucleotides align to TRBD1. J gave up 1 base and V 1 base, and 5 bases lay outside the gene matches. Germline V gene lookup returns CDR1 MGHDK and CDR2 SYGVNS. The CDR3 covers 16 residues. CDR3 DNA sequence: TGTGCCAGCAGTGAATCCCCCGGGACAGGGTCCTACGAGCAGTACTTC. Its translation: CASSESPGTGSYEQYF.

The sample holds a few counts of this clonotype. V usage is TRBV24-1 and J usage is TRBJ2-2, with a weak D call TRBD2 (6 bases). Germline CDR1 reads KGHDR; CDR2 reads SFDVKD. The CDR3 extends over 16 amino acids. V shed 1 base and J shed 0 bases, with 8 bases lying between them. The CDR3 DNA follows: TGTGCCACCAGTGATTTTCTAGCGACGAACACCGGGGAGCTGTTTTTT. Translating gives CATSDFLATNTGELFF.

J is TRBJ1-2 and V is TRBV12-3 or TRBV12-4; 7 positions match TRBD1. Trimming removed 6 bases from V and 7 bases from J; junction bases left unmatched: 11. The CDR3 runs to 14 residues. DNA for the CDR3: TGTGCCAGCAGAGAACAGGGGCGGGGGTCTGGCTACACCTTC. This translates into CASREQGRGSGYTF.

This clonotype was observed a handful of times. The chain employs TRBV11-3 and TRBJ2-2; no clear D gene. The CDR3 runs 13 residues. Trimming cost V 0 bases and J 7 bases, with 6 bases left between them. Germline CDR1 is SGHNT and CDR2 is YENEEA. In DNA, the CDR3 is TGTGCCAGCAGCTTAGAGGGGATCGGGGAGCTGTTTTTT. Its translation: CASSLEGIGELFF.

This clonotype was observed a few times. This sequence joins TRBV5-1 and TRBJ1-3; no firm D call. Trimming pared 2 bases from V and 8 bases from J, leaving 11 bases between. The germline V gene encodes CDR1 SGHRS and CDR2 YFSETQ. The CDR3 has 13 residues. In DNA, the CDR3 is TGCGCCAGCAGCTTCTACAGCGCGGACACCATATATTTT. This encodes CASSFYSADTIYF. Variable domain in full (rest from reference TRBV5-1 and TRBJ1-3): KAGVTQTPRYLIKTRGQQVTLSCSPISGHRSVSWYQQTPGQGLQFLFEYFSETQRNKGNFPGRFSGRQFSNSRSEMNVSTLELGDSALYLCASSFYSADTIYFGEGSWLTVV.

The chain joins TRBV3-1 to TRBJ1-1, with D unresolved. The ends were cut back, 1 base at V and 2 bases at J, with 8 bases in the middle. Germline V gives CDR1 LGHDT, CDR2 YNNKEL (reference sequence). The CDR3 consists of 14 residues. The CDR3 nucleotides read TGTGCCAGCAGCCAAGTTGTCTCCAACACTGAAGCTTTCTTT. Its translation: CASSQVVSNTEAFF.

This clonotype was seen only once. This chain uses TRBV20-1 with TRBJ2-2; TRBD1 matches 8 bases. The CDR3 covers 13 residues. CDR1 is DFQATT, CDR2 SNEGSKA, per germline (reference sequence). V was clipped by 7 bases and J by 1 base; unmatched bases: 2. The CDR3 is CSGGTGNTGELFF. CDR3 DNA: TGCAGTGGCGGGACAGGGAACACCGGGGAGCTGTTTTTT.

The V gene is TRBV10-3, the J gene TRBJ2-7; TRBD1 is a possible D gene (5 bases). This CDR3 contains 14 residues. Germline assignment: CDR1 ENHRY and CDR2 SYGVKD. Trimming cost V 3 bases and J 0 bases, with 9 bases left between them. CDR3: CAISDAGNSYEQYF. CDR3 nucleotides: TGTGCCATCAGTGATGCAGGGAACTCCTACGAGCAGTACTTC.

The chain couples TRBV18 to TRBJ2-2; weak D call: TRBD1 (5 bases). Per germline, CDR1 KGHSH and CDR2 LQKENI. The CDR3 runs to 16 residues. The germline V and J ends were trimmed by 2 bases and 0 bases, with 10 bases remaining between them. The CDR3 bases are TGTGCCAGCTCACCAGGAGACAGAGCGAACACCGGGGAGCTGTTTTTT. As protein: CASSPGDRANTGELFF. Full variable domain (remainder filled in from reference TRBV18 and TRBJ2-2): NAGVMQNPRHLVRRRGQEARLRCSPMKGHSHVYWYRQLPEEGLKFMVYLQKENIIDESGMPKERFSAEFPKEGPSILRIQQVVRGDSAAYFCASSPGDRANTGELFFGEGSRLTVL.

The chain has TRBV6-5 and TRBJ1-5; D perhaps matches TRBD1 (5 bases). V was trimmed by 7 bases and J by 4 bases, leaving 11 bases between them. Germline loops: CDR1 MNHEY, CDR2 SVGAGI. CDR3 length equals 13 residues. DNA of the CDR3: TGTGCCAGCAATGCGGGGGGAAATCAGCCCCAGCATTTT. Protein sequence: CASNAGGNQPQHF.

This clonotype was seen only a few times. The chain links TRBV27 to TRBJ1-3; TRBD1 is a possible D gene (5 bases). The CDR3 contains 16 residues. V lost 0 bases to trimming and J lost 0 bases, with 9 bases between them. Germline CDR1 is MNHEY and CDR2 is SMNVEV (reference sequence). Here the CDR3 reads CASSLSGGTSGNTIYF. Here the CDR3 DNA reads TGTGCCAGCAGTTTATCCGGGGGAACCTCTGGAAACACCATATATTTT.

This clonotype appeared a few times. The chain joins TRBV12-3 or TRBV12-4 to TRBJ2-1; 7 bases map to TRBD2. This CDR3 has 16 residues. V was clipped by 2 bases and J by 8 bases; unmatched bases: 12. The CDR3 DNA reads TGTGCCAGCAGTTTAAGATTTGCGGGGAGGGTCCATGAGCAGTTCTTC. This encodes CASSLRFAGRVHEQFF.

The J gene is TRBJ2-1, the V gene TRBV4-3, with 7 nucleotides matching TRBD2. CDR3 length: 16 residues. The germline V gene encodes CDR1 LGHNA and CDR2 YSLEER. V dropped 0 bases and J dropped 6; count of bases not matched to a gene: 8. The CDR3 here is CASSQDRAGRGNEQFF. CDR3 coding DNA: TGCGCCAGCAGCCAAGATCGGGCAGGGAGGGGCAATGAGCAGTTCTTC.

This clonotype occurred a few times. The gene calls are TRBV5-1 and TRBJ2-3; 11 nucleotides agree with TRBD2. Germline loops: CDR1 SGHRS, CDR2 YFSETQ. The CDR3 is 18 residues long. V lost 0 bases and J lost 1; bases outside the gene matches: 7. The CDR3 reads CASSLAGTSGAGTDTQYF. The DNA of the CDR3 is TGCGCCAGCAGCTTGGCCGGGACTAGCGGCGCGGGCACAGATACGCAGTATTTT. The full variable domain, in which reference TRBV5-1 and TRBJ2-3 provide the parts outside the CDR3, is KAGVTQTPRYLIKTRGQQVTLSCSPISGHRSVSWYQQTPGQGLQFLFEYFSETQRNKGNFPGRFSGRQFSNSRSEMNVSTLELGDSALYLCASSLAGTSGAGTDTQYFGPGTRLTVL.

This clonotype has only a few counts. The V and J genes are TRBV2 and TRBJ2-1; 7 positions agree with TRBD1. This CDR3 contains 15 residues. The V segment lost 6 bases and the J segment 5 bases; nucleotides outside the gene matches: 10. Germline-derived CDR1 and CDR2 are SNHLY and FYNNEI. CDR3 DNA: TGTGCCAGCAGAGAGGGACAGAGGCTTCACAATGAGCAGTTCTTC. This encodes CASREGQRLHNEQFF.

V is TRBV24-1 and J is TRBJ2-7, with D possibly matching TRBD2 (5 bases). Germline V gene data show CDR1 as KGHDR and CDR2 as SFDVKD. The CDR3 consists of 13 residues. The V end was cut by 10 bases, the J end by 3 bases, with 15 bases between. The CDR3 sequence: CATSGGSGYEQYF. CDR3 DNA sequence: TGTGCCACGTCGGGCGGGTCCGGCTACGAGCAGTACTTC.

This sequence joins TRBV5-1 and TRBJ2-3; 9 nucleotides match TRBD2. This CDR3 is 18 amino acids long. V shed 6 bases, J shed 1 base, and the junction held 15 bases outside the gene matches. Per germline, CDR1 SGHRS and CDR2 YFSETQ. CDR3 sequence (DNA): TGCGCCAGCACCCCGAGGCTAGCGGGATTTAAGGGCACAGATACGCAGTATTTT. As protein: CASTPRLAGFKGTDTQYF.

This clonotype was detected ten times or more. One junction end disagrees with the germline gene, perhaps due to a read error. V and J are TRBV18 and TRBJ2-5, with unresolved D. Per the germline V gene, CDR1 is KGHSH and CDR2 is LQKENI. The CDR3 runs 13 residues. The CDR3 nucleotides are TGCGCCAGCAGCCCCTCCTTACAAGAGACCCAGTACTTC. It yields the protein CASSPSLQETQYF.

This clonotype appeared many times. CDR3 sequence reads: CASSRIGPHADTQYF. DNA for the CDR3: TGTGCCAGCAGTCGCATTGGACCTCACGCAGATACGCAGTATTTT. The chain has TRBV12-3 or TRBV12-4 and TRBJ2-3; D not certain. The CDR3 contains 15 residues. Trimming removed 5 bases from V and 4 bases from J, with 16 bases in between.

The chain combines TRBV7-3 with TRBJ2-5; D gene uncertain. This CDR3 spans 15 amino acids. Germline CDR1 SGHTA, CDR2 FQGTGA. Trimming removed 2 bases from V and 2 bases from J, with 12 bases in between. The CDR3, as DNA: TGTGCCAGCAGCTTAGGACCGTTCCAGCAAGAGACCCAGTACTTC. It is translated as CASSLGPFQQETQYF.

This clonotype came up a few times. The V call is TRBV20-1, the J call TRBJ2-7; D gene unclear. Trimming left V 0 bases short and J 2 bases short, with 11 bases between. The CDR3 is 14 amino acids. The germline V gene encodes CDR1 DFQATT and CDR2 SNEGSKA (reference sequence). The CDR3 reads CSARDGARTYEQYF. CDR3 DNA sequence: TGCAGTGCTAGAGATGGAGCGCGAACCTACGAGCAGTACTTC.